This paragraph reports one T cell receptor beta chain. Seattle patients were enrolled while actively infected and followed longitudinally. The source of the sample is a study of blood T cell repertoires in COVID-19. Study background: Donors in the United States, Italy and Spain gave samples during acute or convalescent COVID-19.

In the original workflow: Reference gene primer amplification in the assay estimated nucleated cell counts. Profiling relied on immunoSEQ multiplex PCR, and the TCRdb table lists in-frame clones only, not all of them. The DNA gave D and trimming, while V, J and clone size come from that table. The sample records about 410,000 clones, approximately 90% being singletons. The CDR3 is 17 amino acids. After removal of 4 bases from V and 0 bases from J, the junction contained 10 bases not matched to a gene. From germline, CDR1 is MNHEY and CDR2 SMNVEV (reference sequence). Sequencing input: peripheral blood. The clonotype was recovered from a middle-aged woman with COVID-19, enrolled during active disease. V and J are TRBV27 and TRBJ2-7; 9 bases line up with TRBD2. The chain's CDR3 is CASSSISSSGASYEQYF. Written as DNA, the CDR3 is TGTGCCAGCAGTTCTATATCCTCTAGCGGGGCCTCCTACGAGCAGTACTTC.